The present TCR beta chain was sequenced within a study of cytomegalovirus exposure and HLA in healthy donors (dated by TCRdb to between 2016 and 2019). With respect to the entire study: In an earlier analysis of 587 of the donors, under 300 Gb of sequence data and 117 million unique TCR beta sequences from about 179 million T cells were reported. Genome-wide SNP genotypes for about three fifths of the 666 donors were used in a later genetic analysis, which treated that subset as a discovery cohort. Every discovery cohort repertoire had been produced on one sequencing platform. A separate validation cohort of roughly 130 different subjects was used in addition to the roughly 670-subject first cohort. High-throughput TCR immunosequencing, statistical association of individual TCRs with disease status, and machine learning were combined to predict cytomegalovirus infection status. Donor age, sex, ethnicity and CMV serostatus were compiled alongside the repertoire data. An early release covering around 630 HLA-typed donors comprised roughly 300 gigabases of sequencing data and around 86 million unique TCR sequences. Because of strong linkage in the cohort, a few DR-DQ haplotypes were treated as single units for association and clustering. Of the 398 genotyped donors, roughly 85% fell in the genetic ancestry cluster associated with self-reported Caucasian donors. Typing coverage varied by locus: about 620-630 donors for A, B, C, DRB1 and DQB1; 500 to 550 for DQA1; around 570 for DPA1; roughly 450 for DPB1. The later analysis used no new phenotypic data to find candidate immune exposures, relying instead on TCR beta sequences and their occurrence across donors. HLA typing included class I and class II loci at four-digit resolution. In a later analysis, previously published TCR beta repertoires from 666 donors were re-analyzed and high-resolution HLA genotyping was added so that TCR occurrence patterns could be studied. An earlier analysis of around 580 of the donors used high-throughput TCR beta sequencing to judge whether each TCR beta V gene segment behaved as functional or pseudogenic. Across under 500 genotyped donors of the cohort, an average of about 220,000 unique TCR beta nucleotide sequences per donor were sequenced, and 15% to 20% of those sequences were non-productive. The study aimed to test whether cataloging public T cell receptors could reveal signatures of past pathogen exposure. The study used immunosequencing to profile the T cell repertoires of several hundred subjects and linked those repertoires to cytomegalovirus serostatus.

Paper-wide results and their limitations: According to a later genetic analysis, donors in an Asian-associated ancestry cluster had fewer N-insertions in productive TCRs than the approximately 610-donor mean. A further reported finding was that TCR beta sequences accurately predicted the HLA-A and HLA-B alleles for most subjects in the first cohort. According to a later analysis, parvovirus B19, influenza, CMV and Epstein-Barr virus appeared linked to several top co-occurrence clusters. A group of highly shared sequence variants was considered likely to be a technical artifact of the sequencing pipeline. According to a later analysis, TCR association rates differed among HLA loci, with DRB1 alleles showing the most associated TCRs and HLA-C alleles showing the fewest. While some public TCRs were present in many individuals, most TCR sequences turned up only very rarely across donors. At a false discovery rate of 0.05, a later analysis linked 16,951 TCR beta sequences to specific HLA alleles. A total of 164 TCR beta chains were listed by the study as associated with cytomegalovirus. The authors suggested that the approach could potentially be extended to other disease states and immunological phenotypes. Because HLA typing was unavailable for some donors at each locus, only the typed subset was used in association tests. Roughly uniform sequencing depth across donors was assumed in presence/absence analyses, although this assumption may not hold. When HLA alleles, especially DR and DQ, strongly co-occurred, TCR associations were difficult to assign to individual alleles. Linkage disequilibrium might explain the correlated functional status among segregating V segments, but an unknown experimental factor could not be excluded. In this cohort, only TCR beta chains were sequenced, and detectable features were limited by the absence of alpha or paired-chain data. In vitro tests confirmed that three of the cytomegalovirus-associated TCR beta chains recognize cytomegalovirus antigens. In both the original and validation cohorts, the classifier was reported to diagnose cytomegalovirus status with high specificity and sensitivity. Because counts were too low, roughly 16 rarely observed V segments, including chromosome 9 orphons, were excluded from the earlier analysis of 587 of the donors. Some IMGT-functional V segments, including TRBV6-2 and TRBV6-3, could not be told apart with the 87-base-pair reads, so those segments were excluded. CMV serostatus was the only immune exposure information available for the cohort. In an earlier analysis of 500 to 650 of the donors, most TCR beta V segments appeared in productive rearrangements about 87% or about 30% of the time, broadly matching IMGT annotations. A later genetic analysis associated a missense DCLRE1C variant with V-gene and J-gene trimming of TCR beta chains, and an independent cohort replicated the association. In a later analysis, HLA-associated TCR beta chains showed more clonal expansion and lower generation probabilities than non-associated chains that were equally common. Most CMV-associated TCR beta chains appeared to be HLA-restricted in a later analysis, and the HLA associations seemed to be driven largely by CMV exposure.

Comments on this clone: No cognate antigen has been identified for it. Base qualities are not provided; no much larger clone lies one nucleotide away.

The cohort consisted of hundreds of healthy bone marrow donors. At the time of sampling, every cohort member was nominally healthy, though immune exposures that went unrecorded were likely present. CMV serostatus was recorded as positive for 250 to 300 and negative for about 55% of the roughly 670 cohort members, whereas no CMV serostatus was recorded for the donor in question. Every donor gave a peripheral blood sample, and the peripheral blood mononuclear cells from that sample were used for TCR beta sequencing. Genomic DNA extraction from the blood cell samples was performed with the Qiagen DNeasy Blood Extraction Kit. The protocol used for the library was the immunoSEQ multiplex PCR assay. For the multiplex PCR, a mixture combining 60 forward primers for TCR Vbeta segments and 13 reverse primers for TCR Jbeta segments was used. Amplification of the CDR3 region of rearranged TCR beta genes was performed with a multiplex PCR assay on genomic DNA. On the Illumina HiSeq System, the amplified TCR beta libraries were sequenced as 87-base-pair reads. The study's own analysis went as follows. A later analysis tallied around 82 million unique TCR beta chains across the 550 to 850 repertoires, and approximately 11 million of those chains were shared by two or more donors. Raw reads were error-corrected and collapsed into unique sequences by a nearest-neighbor algorithm in which closely related sequences were merged to remove PCR and sequencing errors. Alignment of CDR3 sequences to IMGT reference sequences was used to assign V, D and J gene segments. For a sequence to be retained, a match of at least six nucleotides to both a V gene segment and a J gene segment was required. Rearrangements were classified as productive when the CDR3 lacked stop codons and remained in frame with V and J, and all other rearrangements were classified as non-productive. CDR3 was defined according to IMGT convention as the region running from the second conserved V-encoded cysteine to the conserved J-encoded phenylalanine. Sequences without an unambiguous match to a single V gene segment were excluded from the earlier analysis of several hundred of the donors. An earlier analysis of about 590 of the donors classified V segments as functional when productive rearrangements were above 56.7% and as segregating when the standard deviation between donors was above 5%. A statistical classification framework was built for diagnosing cytomegalovirus status from the catalog of TCR beta chain sequences. In a later analysis, V and J genes were assigned by comparing TCR nucleotide sequences against IMGT/GENE-DB human TR gene sequences. Using the TCRdist pipeline, a later analysis assigned CDR3 sequences along with most-parsimonious VDJ recombination scenarios. In a later analysis, every TCR beta chain was defined by the combination of its CDR3 amino acid sequence and its V-gene family, and reads without a unique V-gene family were dropped. In a later analysis, some 600 highly shared, low-generation-probability nucleotide sequences were removed to address suspected cross-contamination and a sequencing artifact. In a later analysis, a clonal expansion index for each public chain was calculated from normalized within-repertoire ranks of inferred template counts. In a later analysis, generation probabilities were computed using a VDJ recombination model fitted to out-of-frame rearrangements, and the results were checked against IGoR. In a later analysis, TCR-TCR, TCR-HLA and TCR-CMV co-occurrence was scored with hypergeometric tests, and a repertoire-size bias correction was applied to TCR pairs. A later analysis estimated false discovery rates by permuting HLA or CMV assignments 20 times. A later analysis grouped co-occurring TCRs with DBSCAN, adding TCRdist sequence similarity when clustering within HLA-allele-positive subsets. Co-occurrence clustering excluded repertoires with fewer than 30,000 or more than 120,000 public chains, plus five with anomalous nucleotide sharing. The source is immuneACCESS, and TCRdb retained only in-frame sequences with V and J called. Part of the clones is not carried over; for the studies checked, unresolved V genes explain less than half of this, and the remainder is unexplained. D and trimming were read from the DNA, whereas the V and J calls and clone size are those reported in that table. The sample table shows 95,000 to 150,000 clones, and 77% are seen once. Around 3.5% of the sample belongs to the ten largest clones.

Per the germline V gene, SGDLS is the CDR1 and YYNGEE is the CDR2. Trimming removed 4 bases from V and 2 bases from J; the gene matches leave 5 bases unexplained. Its CDR3 holds 16 amino acids, cysteine through phenylalanine. Just CDR3 DNA is preserved here, 48 bases in frame from base 1. The rearranged segments are TRBV9 and TRBJ2-5; 13 middle bases align to TRBD2. This TCR was recovered from a human donor in good health. Material: PBMCs. The DNA sequence follows: TGTGCCAGCAGCACTACGGGACTAGCGGGACAAGAGACCCAGTACTTC. Its translation is CASSTTGLAGQETQYF.